Following are 30 T cell receptor beta chains from one sample sequenced in a study of T cell repertoires in cytomegalovirus infection. In TCRdb, the reads were re-called with MiXCR into one record per CDR3 protein. This repertoire shows 200,000 or so distinct CDR3 sequences, 25% to 30% found once; its top ten account for 30% to 35%. What was sequenced was PBMCs. The receptors here all came from a human donor in good health (CMV status not recorded). Some clones in this sample may be carry-over from other donors' samples.

This clonotype was picked up many times. The gene calls are TRBV7-2 and TRBJ2-7; D could derive from TRBD1 or TRBD2 (5 bases each). The germline CDR1 and CDR2 sequences are SGHTA and FQGNSA. V was clipped by 1 base and J by 1 base, with 11 bases between them. The CDR3 is 15 amino acids. DNA of the CDR3: TGTGCCAGCAGCTTAGTTGGGGACGGTTCCTACGAGCAGTACTTC. Translating gives CASSLVGDGSYEQYF.

The chain employs TRBV14 and TRBJ2-7; D may correspond to TRBD1 or TRBD2 (5 bases each). The length of the CDR3 is 17 residues. V lost 0 bases, J lost 2 bases, and 17 bases lay in between. Germline CDR1 and CDR2: SGHDN and FVKESK. This chain's CDR3 is CASSQDRGTAYPYEQYF. The DNA for the CDR3 is TGTGCCAGCAGCCAAGATCGAGGGACCGCCTATCCCTACGAGCAGTACTTC. Full variable domain (remainder filled in from reference TRBV14 and TRBJ2-7): EAGVTQFPSHSVIEKGQTVTLRCDPISGHDNLYWYRRVMGKEIKFLLHFVKESKQDESGMPNNRFLAERTGGTYSTLKVQPAELEDSGVYFCASSQDRGTAYPYEQYFGPGTRLTVT.

Concerning this clonotype itself: The CDR3 carries no conserved terminal phenylalanine or tryptophan, so it likely arises from a read error. This chain links TRBV7-9 with TRBJ2-3, with TRBD2 matching 9 bases. V was pared by 6 bases and J by 1 base, with 14 bases of the junction left unmatched. The CDR3 extends over 18 amino acids. Per the germline V gene, CDR1 is SEHNR and CDR2 is FQNEAQ (reference sequence). CDR3 in DNA: TGTGCCAGCAGTATCCCCCGCGGGGGGGGCCTCGGCACAGATACGCAGTATTCT. It specifies CASSIPRGGGLGTDTQYS.

This clonotype was picked up one time. The chain is built from TRBV20-1 and TRBJ1-2; D call uncertain. This CDR3 contains 14 residues. Germline V gene data show CDR1 as DFQATT and CDR2 as SNEGSKA (reference sequence). V was pared by 0 bases and J by 4 bases, with 12 bases between. CDR3 nucleotides: TGCAGTGCTAGAGAGGTAAACAAGGGCTATGGCTACACCTTC. It codes for CSAREVNKGYGYTF.

The rearrangement links TRBV2 to TRBJ1-5; 11 positions agree with TRBD1. The CDR3 runs 16 residues. Per germline, CDR1 SNHLY and CDR2 FYNNEI. Unmatched junction bases numbered 6, after V lost 7 bases and J lost 1 base. The CDR3 nucleotides read TGTGCCAGCACTACGGACAGGGGGCGAAGCAATCAGCCCCAGCATTTT. As protein: CASTTDRGRSNQPQHF. The full variable domain, its missing parts supplied by reference TRBV2 and TRBJ1-5, is EPEVTQTPSHQVTQMGQEVILRCVPISNHLYFYWYRQILGQKVEFLVSFYNNEISEKSEIFDDQFSVERPDGSNFTLKIRSTKLEDSAMYFCASTTDRGRSNQPQHFGDGTRLSIL.

The genes are TRBV12-3 or TRBV12-4 and TRBJ1-1; 7 bases agree with TRBD1. There are 15 residues in the CDR3. The junction had 10 bases not matched to a gene; V was cut back by 7 bases and J by 2 bases. The CDR3 region has the DNA TGTGCCAGCACTCAAGGTACAGGGGCTAACACTGAAGCTTTCTTT. Encoded protein: CASTQGTGANTEAFF.

The chain recombines TRBV12-5 with TRBJ2-7; D is undetermined. This CDR3 is 10 amino acids long. Germline values: CDR1 LGHNT, CDR2 FRNRAP. The CDR3 sequence is CAVGRWGQYF. The CDR3 region has the DNA TGTGCCGTTGGAAGGTGGGGGCAGTACTTC.

This clonotype was counted a few times. The chain recombines TRBV20-1 with TRBJ2-3; tentatively, D is TRBD2 (6 bases). The CDR3 extends over 16 amino acids. The V and J ends lost 3 bases and 2 bases respectively, with 18 bases between them. Germline V gene data show CDR1 as DFQATT and CDR2 as SNEGSKA (reference sequence). CDR3 region: CSASAPGLSFTDTQYF. CDR3 DNA: TGCAGTGCTAGTGCCCCGGGACTGTCATTCACAGATACGCAGTATTTT.

The sample holds a few counts of this clonotype. The chain has TRBV6-6 and TRBJ1-5; D perhaps matches TRBD1 (6 bases). V was shortened by 0 bases and J by 5 bases, with 26 bases between the two germline ends. This CDR3 spans 20 amino acids. CDR1 MNHNY and CDR2 SVGAGI come from the germline V gene (reference sequence). The DNA of the CDR3 is TGTGCCAGCAGTTACTCGATCGGTGTAGGGGGACAAAGTTACGATCAGCCCCAGCATTTT. It codes for CASSYSIGVGGQSYDQPQHF.

CDR3 nucleotides: TGTGCCAGCAGCTTGGGGACAGGCGCCTACAATGAGCAGTTCTTC. It translates to CASSLGTGAYNEQFF. The V gene is TRBV5-4, the J gene TRBJ2-1; TRBD1 aligns across 7 bases. Germline CDR1 reads SGHNT; CDR2 reads YYREEE (reference sequence). The CDR3 covers 15 residues. With 0 bases clipped from V and 2 bases from J, the junction kept 2 bases outside the gene matches.

This clonotype has a handful of counts. The V and J genes are TRBV4-3 and TRBJ1-1; TRBD1 matches 7 bases. J lost 4 bases, V lost 0 bases, and 5 bases had no gene match. The length of the CDR3 is 15 residues. Looked up from germline, CDR1 is LGHNA and CDR2 is YSLEER. The CDR3 region is CASSQDYGTVTEAFF. The CDR3, as DNA: TGCGCCAGCAGCCAAGATTACGGGACAGTCACTGAAGCTTTCTTT.

This clonotype was seen more than once but under ten times. The chain carries TRBV7-2 and TRBJ1-2; no firm D call. The CDR3 covers 11 residues. Germline CDR1 SGHTA, CDR2 FQGNSA. V was cut by 6 bases and J by 8 bases, with 10 bases left in between. CDR3: CASSEQGGYTF. In nucleotides, the CDR3 is TGTGCCAGCAGTGAACAAGGGGGCTACACCTTC.

The chain has TRBV5-4 and TRBJ2-3; a weak D match, TRBD1 (6 bases). Germline-derived CDR1 and CDR2 are SGHNT and YYREEE (reference sequence). Trimming removed 0 bases at V and 3 bases at J, with 14 bases between. There are 16 residues in the CDR3. As DNA, the CDR3 is TGTGCCAGCAGCTTGGCTGACAGGTTAATAACAGATACGCAGTATTTT. Its translation is CASSLADRLITDTQYF.

The chain has TRBV7-2 and TRBJ1-2; the match to TRBD1 covers 12 bases. Germline V gene lookup returns CDR1 SGHTA and CDR2 FQGNSA. The CDR3 spans 16 residues. The V and J ends lost 4 bases and 5 bases, in that order; junction bases with no gene match: 8. The CDR3 region has the DNA TGTGCCAGCAGCTCCTTGGGACAGGGGGCAGGGTATGGCTACACCTTC. This translates into CASSSLGQGAGYGYTF. Looking up the rest from reference TRBV7-2 and TRBJ1-2 gives the full variable domain: GAGVSQSPSNKVTEKGKDVELRCDPISGHTALYWYRQSLGQGLEFLIYFQGNSAPDKSGLPSDRFSAERTGGSVSTLTIQRTQQEDSAVYLCASSSLGQGAGYGYTFGSGTRLTVV.

The chain is built from TRBV7-9 and TRBJ2-5; D is undetermined. The V gene's germline CDR1 is SEHNR and CDR2 FQNEAQ (reference sequence). V gave up 4 bases and J gave up 3 bases, with 12 bases separating them. The CDR3 spans 14 residues. The CDR3 DNA is TGTGCCAGCAGCTCACCCCCGCCCGAAGAGACCCAGTACTTC. As protein: CASSSPPPEETQYF.

This clonotype was counted between two and nine times. The rearrangement joins TRBV7-3 to TRBJ2-3; D unresolved. The V gene's germline CDR1 is SGHTA and CDR2 FQGTGA. V gave up 5 bases and J gave up 1 base, with 10 bases separating them. This CDR3 is 14 amino acids long. CDR3 region: CASSPSQGTDTQYF. CDR3 nucleotides: TGTGCCAGCAGCCCATCCCAGGGCACAGATACGCAGTATTTT. The full variable domain, its missing parts supplied by reference TRBV7-3 and TRBJ2-3, is GAGVSQTPSNKVTEKGKYVELRCDPISGHTALYWYRQSLGQGPEFLIYFQGTGAADDSGLPNDRFFAVRPEGSVSTLKIQRTERGDSAVYLCASSPSQGTDTQYFGPGTRLTVL.

The chain recombines TRBV12-3 or TRBV12-4 with TRBJ1-1, with TRBD1 matching 7 bases. The CDR3 length is 12 residues. The V segment lost 2 bases and the J segment 10 bases; nucleotides outside the gene matches: 4. Here the CDR3 reads CASSLSDRVAFF. The CDR3 nucleotides read TGTGCCAGCAGTTTAAGCGACAGGGTAGCTTTCTTT.

CDR3 in DNA: TGTGCCAGCAAGGGGGCGGAAGCTTTCTTT. Amino acid sequence: CASKGAEAFF. The chain uses TRBV25-1 and TRBJ1-1; the match to TRBD1 covers 7 bases. CDR3 length: 10 amino acids. Germline loops: CDR1 MGHDK, CDR2 SYGVNS. The junction had 1 base not matched to a gene; V was cut back by 7 bases and J by 8 bases.

A note on this clonotype: A much larger clone differs by one base, so this may be a read error. The chain has TRBV7-2 and TRBJ2-6; unclear D gene. This CDR3 region has 16 residues. The germline V gene encodes CDR1 SGHTA and CDR2 FQGNSA. The germline V and J ends were trimmed by 10 bases and 2 bases, with 18 bases remaining between them. The DNA of the CDR3 is TGTGCCACCTACGTACCGGGTTGGGCTGGGGCCAACGTCCTGACTTTC. This sequence encodes CATYVPGWAGANVLTF.

This chain joins TRBV27 and TRBJ2-1, with 8 nucleotides matching TRBD1. Germline lookup yields CDR1 MNHEY and CDR2 SMNVEV (reference sequence). The CDR3 runs to 16 residues. The ends lost 5 bases at V and 2 bases at J; junction bases unmatched: 8. The CDR3 bases are TGTGCCAGCAGTCCGGGGACAGGAGACACCTACAATGAGCAGTTCTTC. Translation: CASSPGTGDTYNEQFF.

This clonotype was detected a few times. The chain recombines TRBV7-6 with TRBJ1-5, with D possibly being TRBD1 (6 bases). The germline V gene has CDR1 SGHVS and CDR2 FNYEAQ. The CDR3 covers 16 residues. The germline V and J ends were trimmed by 3 bases and 0 bases, with 12 bases remaining between them. The CDR3 DNA sequence: TGTGCCAGCAGCTTCGGACAGCCTTATAGCAATCAGCCCCAGCATTTT. Translated, it gives CASSFGQPYSNQPQHF.

The V call is TRBV7-3, the J call TRBJ1-1; maybe TRBD1 (5 bases). Germline V gene data show CDR1 as SGHTA and CDR2 as FQGTGA. There are 13 residues in the CDR3. Trimming stripped 5 bases from V and 5 bases from J, with 12 bases between. The CDR3 sequence: CASSPAGLTEAFF. The CDR3, as DNA: TGTGCCAGCAGCCCGGCGGGGCTAACTGAAGCTTTCTTT. Full variable domain (rest looked up from reference TRBV7-3 and TRBJ1-1): GAGVSQTPSNKVTEKGKYVELRCDPISGHTALYWYRQSLGQGPEFLIYFQGTGAADDSGLPNDRFFAVRPEGSVSTLKIQRTERGDSAVYLCASSPAGLTEAFFGQGTRLTVV.

The chain combines TRBV20-1 with TRBJ1-5; possibly TRBD1 for D (5 bases). This CDR3 is built from 13 residues. Germline V gene lookup returns CDR1 DFQATT and CDR2 SNEGSKA (reference sequence). The germline V and J ends were trimmed by 5 bases and 8 bases, with 16 bases remaining between them. In DNA form, the CDR3 reads TGCAGTGCTTGGACGGGGGGAATTGAGCCCCAGCATTTT. The encoded protein is CSAWTGGIEPQHF.

This clonotype was seen at least ten times. The V call is TRBV7-8, the J call TRBJ2-7; D is uncertain. The CDR3 is 14 amino acids. V was clipped by 1 base and J by 3 bases, with 10 bases between them. CDR1 is SGHVS, CDR2 FQNEAQ, per germline. Here the CDR3 DNA reads TGTGCCAGCAGCTTAGTCAGGATTGTCTACGAGCAGTACTTC. Translated: CASSLVRIVYEQYF.

The chain couples TRBV12-3 or TRBV12-4 to TRBJ2-1; D gene uncertain. V was clipped by 2 bases and J by 4 bases, with 6 bases between them. The CDR3 consists of 13 residues. The CDR3 protein is CASSLREYNEQFF. CDR3 nucleotides: TGTGCCAGCAGTTTAAGAGAGTACAATGAGCAGTTCTTC.

The table lists this clonotype with a few counts. V usage is TRBV4-1 and J usage is TRBJ2-4; D is perhaps TRBD1 (5 bases). The length of the CDR3 is 19 residues. Germline values: CDR1 MGHRA, CDR2 YSYEKL. Trimming pared 0 bases from V and 3 bases from J, leaving 21 bases between. The CDR3 is CASSQDKDTTGRVKNIQYF. CDR3 sequence (DNA): TGCGCCAGCAGCCAAGATAAGGACACCACCGGTCGGGTCAAAAACATTCAGTACTTC.

This clonotype was picked up many times. The gene calls are TRBV29-1 and TRBJ2-7, with no clear D. Germline V gene data show CDR1 as SQVTM and CDR2 as ANQGSEA. The CDR3 sequence is 11 residues long. V shed 6 bases and J shed 3 bases, with 9 bases lying between them. CDR3 in DNA: TGCAGCGTAAGGTCATTCTACGAGCAGTACTTC. It encodes CSVRSFYEQYF.

On this clonotype: Given a much more abundant clone one base away, this may be a read error. The V gene is TRBV7-6, the J gene TRBJ2-3; either TRBD1 or TRBD2 may supply D (6 bases each). The CDR3 has 16 amino acids. Germline-derived CDR1 and CDR2 are SGHVS and FNYEAQ. For the CDR3, the DNA is TGTGCCCGCAGCCCGGCTTGGGGGGCGTCCTTGGATACGCAGTATTTT. As protein: CARSPAWGASLDTQYF.

V gene TRBV20-1 combines with J gene TRBJ2-1; 10 nucleotides line up with TRBD2. Germline assignment: CDR1 DFQATT and CDR2 SNEGSKA (reference sequence). CDR3 length: 14 amino acids. Trimming took 6 bases from V and 4 from J; bases not matched to a gene: 6. CDR3 protein: CSALGLAPYNEQFF. The CDR3 nucleotides are TGCAGTGCCTTGGGACTAGCGCCATACAATGAGCAGTTCTTC.

The chain employs TRBV4-3 and TRBJ2-6, with 9 bases matching TRBD1. J gave up 4 bases and V 3 bases, and 4 bases lay outside the gene matches. CDR1 is LGHNA, CDR2 YSLEER, per germline. CDR3 size: 16 residues. CDR3 protein: CASSQGTGTGANVLTF. Written as DNA, the CDR3 is TGCGCCAGCAGCCAGGGGACAGGGACCGGGGCCAACGTCCTGACTTTC.